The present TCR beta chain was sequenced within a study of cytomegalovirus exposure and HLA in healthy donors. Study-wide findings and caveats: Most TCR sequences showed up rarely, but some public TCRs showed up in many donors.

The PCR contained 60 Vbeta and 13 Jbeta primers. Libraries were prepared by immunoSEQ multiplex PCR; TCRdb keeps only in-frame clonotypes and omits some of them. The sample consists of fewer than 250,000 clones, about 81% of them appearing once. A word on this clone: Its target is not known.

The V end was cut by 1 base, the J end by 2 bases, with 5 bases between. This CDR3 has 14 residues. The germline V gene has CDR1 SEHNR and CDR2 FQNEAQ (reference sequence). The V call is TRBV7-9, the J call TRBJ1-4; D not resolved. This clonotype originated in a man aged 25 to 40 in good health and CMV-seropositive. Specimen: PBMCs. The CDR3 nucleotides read TGTGCCAGCAGCTTAGGGCAGACTAATGAAAAACTGTTTTTT. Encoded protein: CASSLGQTNEKLFF.